These T cell receptor beta chains were read from a single sample in a study of vaccination and CD4 T cells after COVID-19. From the PCR reads, TCRdb called clonotypes with MiXCR, one entry per CDR3 protein. Of 15,000 to 20,000 distinct CDR3 sequences listed, roughly 50% are singletons. Antigens for these TCRs are unknown. Source: CD4+ T cells from blood, cultured in vitro, taken about 7 months after SARS-CoV-2 vaccination. These receptors came from a human donor who had recovered from COVID-19. CDR3s include the opening cysteine and the closing phenylalanine or tryptophan. A D gene is named only where the DNA matches it firmly. Only part of the rows carry a size: once, few, many, or a class if the clone is expanded.

j_gene,d_gene,len,v_gene,abundance,CDR3aa,CDR3nt
TRBJ2-1,TRBD2,14,TRBV20-1,few,CSALGGRAWGEQFF,TGCAGTGCTCTGGGCGGGAGGGCCTGGGGTGAGCAGTTCTTC
TRBJ1-2,TRBD1,14,TRBV7-9,.,CASSKTTGVWGYTF,TGTGCCAGCAGCAAAACAACAGGGGTTTGGGGCTACACCTTC
TRBJ2-5,.,10,TRBV7-9,.,CASSQETQYF,TGTGCCAGCAGCCAAGAGACCCAGTACTTC
TRBJ2-7,TRBD2,15,TRBV19,.,CASSIRGGRTYEQYF,TGTGCCAGTAGTATAAGAGGCGGGAGAACCTACGAGCAGTACTTC
TRBJ2-7,.,15,TRBV7-6,.,CASSQITGQAYEQYF,TGTGCCAGCAGCCAAATTACGGGACAAGCCTACGAGCAGTACTTC
TRBJ2-3,TRBD2,18,TRBV20-1,.,CSARDTSGGFLVADTQYF,TGCAGTGCTAGAGATACTAGCGGGGGCTTCCTAGTGGCAGATACGCAGTATTTT
TRBJ2-3,.,13,TRBV19,.,CASSIPGEDTQYF,TGTGCCAGTAGTATTCCAGGGGAAGATACGCAGTATTTT
TRBJ2-3,TRBD2,16,TRBV10-2,.,CASSGKASGSPDTQYF,TGCGCCAGCAGTGGAAAGGCTAGCGGGAGCCCAGATACGCAGTATTTT
TRBJ2-1,.,13,TRBV20-1,.,CSARLGGTNEQFF,TGCAGTGCTAGACTAGGAGGCACCAATGAGCAGTTCTTC
TRBJ2-1,.,13,TRBV7-3,.,CASSLRSGVEQFF,TGTGCCAGCAGCTTACGTTCGGGGGTTGAGCAGTTCTTC
TRBJ2-7,.,15,TRBV20-1,.,CSARDFQSKTYEQYF,TGCAGTGCTAGAGATTTCCAAAGCAAGACCTACGAGCAGTACTTC
TRBJ2-4,TRBD2,14,TRBV20-1,.,CSASRGVAKNIQYF,TGCAGTGCTAGCCGGGGGGTAGCCAAAAACATTCAGTACTTC
TRBJ2-7,.,14,TRBV6-1,once,CATRQGTRSYEQYF,TGTGCCACCCGGCAGGGTACAAGGTCCTACGAGCAGTACTTC
TRBJ2-7,TRBD1,13,TRBV5-4,.,CASSLRGPHEQYF,TGTGCCAGCAGCCTCAGGGGGCCCCACGAGCAGTACTTC
TRBJ1-5,.,14,TRBV19,.,CASSTVIGNQPQHF,TGTGCCAGTAGTACGGTGATAGGCAATCAGCCCCAGCATTTT
TRBJ2-7,.,13,TRBV2,.,CASSEDNIHEQYF,TGTGCCAGCAGTGAAGACAATATCCACGAGCAGTACTTC
TRBJ2-3,.,15,TRBV6-2/TRBV6-3,.,CASMLIPAEPDTQYF,TGTGCCAGCATGCTGATACCCGCGGAACCAGATACGCAGTATTTT
TRBJ2-7,TRBD2,14,TRBV7-2,.,CASSRASGIWEQYF,TGTGCCAGCAGCCGGGCTAGCGGGATTTGGGAGCAGTACTTC
TRBJ1-5,.,13,TRBV6-2/TRBV6-3,.,CASSYFRNQPQHF,TGTGCCAGCAGTTACTTCAGAAATCAGCCCCAGCATTTT
TRBJ2-5,TRBD1,15,TRBV6-2/TRBV6-3,.,CASSSPTGGQETQYF,TGTGCCAGCAGTTCCCCGACAGGGGGCCAAGAGACCCAGTACTTC
TRBJ1-5,.,16,TRBV19,.,CASSGTGLRTNQPQHF,TGTGCCAGTAGTGGGACGGGACTCCGGACGAATCAGCCCCAGCATTTT
TRBJ2-1,TRBD2,13,TRBV20-1,once,CSALAGGNNEQFF,TGCAGTGCTCTAGCGGGGGGGAACAATGAGCAGTTCTTC
TRBJ2-2,TRBD2,17,TRBV7-3,.,CASSYVAGTAGTGELFF,TGTGCCAGCAGCTATGTAGCGGGGACCGCGGGCACCGGGGAGCTGTTTTTT
TRBJ1-5,.,16,TRBV15,.,CATSSGQPNSNQPQHF,TGTGCCACCAGCAGTGGACAGCCGAATAGCAATCAGCCCCAGCATTTT
TRBJ2-1,TRBD1,16,TRBV15,few,CATSRSYTGTDNEQFF,TGTGCCACCAGCAGGTCATACACCGGGACAGACAATGAGCAGTTCTTC
TRBJ2-5,.,15,TRBV6-1,.,CASSGRGRVQETQYF,TGTGCCAGCAGTGGTCGGGGACGCGTCCAAGAGACCCAGTACTTC
TRBJ2-5,.,13,TRBV19,.,CASSIWGLETQYF,TGTGCCAGTAGTATCTGGGGTCTGGAGACCCAGTACTTC
TRBJ1-5,TRBD1,17,TRBV7-2,few,CASSPSAGGLSNQPQHF,TGTGCCAGCAGCCCGTCGGCAGGGGGGTTGAGCAATCAGCCCCAGCATTTT
TRBJ2-1,.,19,TRBV10-3,.,CAISAEGPRGGSSYNEQFF,TGTGCCATCAGCGCTGAGGGCCCAAGGGGCGGGTCCTCCTACAATGAGCAGTTCTTC
TRBJ2-5,.,16,TRBV11-3,.,CASSSDRTAWQETQYF,TGTGCCAGCAGCTCCGACCGGACTGCCTGGCAAGAGACCCAGTACTTC
TRBJ1-1,.,13,TRBV20-1,few,CSARDMKDTEAFF,TGCAGTGCTAGAGATATGAAAGACACTGAAGCTTTCTTT
TRBJ1-1,TRBD1,12,TRBV5-8,.,CAAGTGGFGAFF,TGTGCCGCCGGGACAGGGGGCTTCGGAGCTTTCTTT
TRBJ2-5,.,19,TRBV19,.,CASSIGSSSRPPFLETQYF,TGTGCCAGTAGTATTGGGAGTAGCTCACGCCCCCCCTTCTTGGAGACCCAGTACTTC
TRBJ1-6,.,12,TRBV20-1,few,CSARGWDSPLHF,TGCAGTGCTAGAGGTTGGGATTCACCCCTCCACTTT
TRBJ2-2,.,11,TRBV10-3,.,CAISETRELFF,TGTGCCATCAGTGAGACAAGGGAGCTGTTTTTT
TRBJ1-2,.,13,TRBV7-8,.,CASSFQGGRGYTF,TGTGCCAGCAGCTTTCAAGGGGGTCGAGGCTACACCTTC
TRBJ2-5,TRBD2,16,TRBV6-1,.,CASARLAGGGQETQYF,TGTGCCAGCGCTCGATTAGCGGGTGGGGGGCAAGAGACCCAGTACTTC
TRBJ1-5,.,14,TRBV20-1,few,CSARPFGRSQPQHF,TGCAGTGCCAGACCCTTCGGCCGGAGCCAGCCCCAGCATTTT
TRBJ2-3,.,11,TRBV2,.,CASSERRTQYF,TGTGCCAGCAGTGAACGCCGAACGCAGTATTTT
TRBJ1-2,.,21,TRBV21-1,.,CASSKYFIRRAERPSNYGYTF,TGTGCCAGCAGCAAATACTTTATCCGAAGGGCCGAGAGGCCTAGTAACTATGGCTACACCTTC
TRBJ2-3,.,13,TRBV20-1,.,CSASGASTDTQYF,TGCAGTGCTAGCGGGGCTTCCACAGATACGCAGTATTTT
TRBJ2-5,TRBD2,17,TRBV7-2,.,CASSTGTSGGYQETQYF,TGTGCCAGCAGCACAGGGACTAGCGGAGGGTACCAAGAGACCCAGTACTTC
TRBJ2-3,TRBD2,16,TRBV20-1,.,CSARDSGGAGTDTQYF,TGCAGTGCTAGAGACAGCGGGGGGGCCGGCACAGATACGCAGTATTTT
TRBJ2-5,.,12,TRBV6-2/TRBV6-3,.,CASSYIQETQYF,TGTGCCAGCAGTTACATCCAAGAGACCCAGTACTTC
TRBJ2-2,TRBD1,15,TRBV24-1,once,CATSDGQVGTGELFF,TGTGCCACCAGTGACGGACAGGTGGGCACCGGGGAGCTGTTTTTT
TRBJ1-3,.,16,TRBV15,.,CATSRDNVRDGNTIYF,TGTGCCACCAGCAGAGATAACGTGAGGGACGGAAACACCATATATTTT
TRBJ2-1,TRBD2,14,TRBV11-3,once,CASSLAGGYNEQFF,TGTGCCAGCAGCTTAGCGGGGGGTTACAATGAGCAGTTCTTC
TRBJ2-3,TRBD1,14,TRBV7-6,once,CASSFTGAADTQYF,TGTGCCAGCAGCTTTACAGGGGCGGCAGATACGCAGTATTTT
TRBJ1-6,.,14,TRBV7-2,few,CASSFDIESSPLHF,TGTGCCAGCAGCTTTGATATCGAGAGTTCACCCCTCCACTTT
TRBJ2-3,TRBD2,16,TRBV19,few,CASSVYSGTRTDTQYF,TGTGCCAGTAGTGTTTATAGCGGGACCCGCACAGATACGCAGTATTTT
TRBJ2-1,.,12,TRBV20-1,few,CSARGGRSEQFF,TGCAGTGCTAGAGGGGGGAGGAGTGAGCAGTTCTTC
TRBJ1-2,.,14,TRBV6-5,.,CASSYSHSNYGYTF,TGTGCCAGCAGTTACTCGCACAGCAACTATGGCTACACCTTC
TRBJ1-1,.,15,TRBV7-6,few,CASSLASARGTEAFF,TGTGCCAGCAGCTTAGCGTCGGCCAGGGGCACTGAAGCTTTCTTT
TRBJ2-7,.,16,TRBV27,.,CASSRISWMSSYEQYF,TGTGCCAGCAGCCGAATAAGCTGGATGAGCTCCTACGAGCAGTACTTC
TRBJ2-5,TRBD1,14,TRBV6-1,few,CASSRTGGRETQYF,TGTGCCAGCAGTCGGACAGGGGGACGGGAGACCCAGTACTTC